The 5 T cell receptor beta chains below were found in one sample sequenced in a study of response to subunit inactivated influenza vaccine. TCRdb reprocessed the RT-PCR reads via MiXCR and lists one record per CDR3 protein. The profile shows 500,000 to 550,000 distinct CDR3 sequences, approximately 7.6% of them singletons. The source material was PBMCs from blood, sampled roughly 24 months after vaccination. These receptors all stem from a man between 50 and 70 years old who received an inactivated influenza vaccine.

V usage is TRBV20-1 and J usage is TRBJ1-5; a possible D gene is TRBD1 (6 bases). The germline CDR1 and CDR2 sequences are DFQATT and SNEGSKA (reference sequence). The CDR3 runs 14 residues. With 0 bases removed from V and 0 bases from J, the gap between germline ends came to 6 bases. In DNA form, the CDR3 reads TGCAGTGCTAGAGAGGACAGTAGCAATCAGCCCCAGCATTTT. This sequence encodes CSAREDSSNQPQHF.

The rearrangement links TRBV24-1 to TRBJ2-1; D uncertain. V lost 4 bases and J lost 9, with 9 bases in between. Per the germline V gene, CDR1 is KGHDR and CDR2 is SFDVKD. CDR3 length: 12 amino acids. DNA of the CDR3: TGTGCCACCAGTGAGTCCAATATTGAGCAGTTCTTC. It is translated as CATSESNIEQFF.

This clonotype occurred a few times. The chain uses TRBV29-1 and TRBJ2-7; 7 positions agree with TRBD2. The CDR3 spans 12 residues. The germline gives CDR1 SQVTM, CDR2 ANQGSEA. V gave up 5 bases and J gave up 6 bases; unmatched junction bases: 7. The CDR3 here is CSVWSGKGEQYF. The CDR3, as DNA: TGCAGCGTTTGGAGCGGGAAGGGCGAGCAGTACTTC.

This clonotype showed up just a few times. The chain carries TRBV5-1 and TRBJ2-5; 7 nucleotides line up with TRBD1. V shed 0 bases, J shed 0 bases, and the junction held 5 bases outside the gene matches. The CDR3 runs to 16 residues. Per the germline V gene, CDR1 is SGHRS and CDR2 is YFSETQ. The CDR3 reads CASSLGAGGNQETQYF. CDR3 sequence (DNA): TGCGCCAGCAGCTTGGGTGCAGGGGGTAACCAAGAGACCCAGTACTTC.

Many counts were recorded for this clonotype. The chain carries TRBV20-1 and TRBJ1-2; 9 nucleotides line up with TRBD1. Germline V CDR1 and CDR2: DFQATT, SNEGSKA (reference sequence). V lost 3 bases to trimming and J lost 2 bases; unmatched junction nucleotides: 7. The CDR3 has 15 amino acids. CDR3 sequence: CSARETGGRNYGYTF. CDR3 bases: TGCAGTGCTAGGGAAACAGGGGGCCGCAACTATGGCTACACCTTC.